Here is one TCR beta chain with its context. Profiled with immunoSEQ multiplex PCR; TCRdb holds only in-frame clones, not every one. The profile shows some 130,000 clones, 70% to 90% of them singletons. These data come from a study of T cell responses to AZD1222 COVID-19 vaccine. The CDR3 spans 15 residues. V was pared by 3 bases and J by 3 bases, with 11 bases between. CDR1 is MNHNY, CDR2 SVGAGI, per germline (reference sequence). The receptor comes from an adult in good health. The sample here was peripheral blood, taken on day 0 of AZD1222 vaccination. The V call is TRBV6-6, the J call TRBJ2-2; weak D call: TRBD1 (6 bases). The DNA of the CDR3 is TGTGCCAGCAGTTATGCACAGGGCGACACCGGGGAGCTGTTTTTT. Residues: CASSYAQGDTGELFF.